This T cell receptor (beta chain) came from a study of T cell responses to AZD1222 COVID-19 vaccine. The protocol was immunoSEQ multiplex PCR, while the TCRdb copy is restricted to in-frame clones and leaves out a portion. The table has under 130,000 clones, around 91% seen once. The sequencing here drew on peripheral blood, taken on day 0 of AZD1222 vaccination. The sequence derives from an adult in good health.

The CDR3 here is CASSEIWAGGSSGNTIYF. The CDR3 DNA reads as TGTGCCAGCAGTGAAATTTGGGCAGGGGGCAGCTCTGGAAACACCATATATTTT. The chain has TRBV6-1 and TRBJ1-3, with TRBD1 identical over 8 bases. The V gene's germline CDR1 is MNHNS and CDR2 SASEGT. V shed 2 bases, J shed 0 bases, and the junction held 9 bases outside the gene matches. This CDR3 spans 18 amino acids.